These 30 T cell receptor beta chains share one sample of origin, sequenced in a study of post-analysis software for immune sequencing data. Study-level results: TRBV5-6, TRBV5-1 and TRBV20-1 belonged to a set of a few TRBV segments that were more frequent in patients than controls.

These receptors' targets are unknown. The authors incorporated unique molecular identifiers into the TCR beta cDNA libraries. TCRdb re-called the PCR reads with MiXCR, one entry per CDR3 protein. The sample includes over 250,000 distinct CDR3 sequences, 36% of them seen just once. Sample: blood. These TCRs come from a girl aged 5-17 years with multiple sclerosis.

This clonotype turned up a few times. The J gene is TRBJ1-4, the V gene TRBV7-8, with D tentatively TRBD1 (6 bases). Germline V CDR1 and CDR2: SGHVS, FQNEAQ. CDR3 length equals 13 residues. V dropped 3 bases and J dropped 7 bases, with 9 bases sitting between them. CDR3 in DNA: TGTGCCAGCAGCTTTAGGGGGAGTGAAAAACTGTTTTTT. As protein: CASSFRGSEKLFF.

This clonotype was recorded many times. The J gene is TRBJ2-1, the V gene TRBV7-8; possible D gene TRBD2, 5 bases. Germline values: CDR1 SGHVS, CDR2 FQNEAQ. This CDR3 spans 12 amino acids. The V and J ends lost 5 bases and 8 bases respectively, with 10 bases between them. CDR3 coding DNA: TGTGCCAGCAGCGAGGCGGGCCATGAGCAGTTCTTC. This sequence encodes CASSEAGHEQFF.

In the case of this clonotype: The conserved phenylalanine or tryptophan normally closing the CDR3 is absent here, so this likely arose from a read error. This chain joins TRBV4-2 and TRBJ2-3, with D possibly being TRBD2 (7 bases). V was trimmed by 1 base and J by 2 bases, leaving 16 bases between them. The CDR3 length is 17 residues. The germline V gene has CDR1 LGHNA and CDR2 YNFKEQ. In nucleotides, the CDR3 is TGTGCCAGCAGCCAAGCCATGGGGGGGGCCTCCACAGATACGCAGTATTTG. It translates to CASSQAMGGASTDTQYL.

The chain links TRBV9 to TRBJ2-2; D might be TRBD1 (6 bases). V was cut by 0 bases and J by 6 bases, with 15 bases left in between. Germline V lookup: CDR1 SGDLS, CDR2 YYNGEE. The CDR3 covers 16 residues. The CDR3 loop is CASSVDQGTIPGELFF. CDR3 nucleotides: TGTGCCAGCAGCGTAGACCAGGGGACGATTCCCGGGGAGCTGTTTTTT.

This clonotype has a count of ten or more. DNA for the CDR3: TGTGCCAGCAGCCAAGCGTTAGGACTAGCGAGTGAGACCCAGTACTTC. Amino acids: CASSQALGLASETQYF. The V and J genes are TRBV3-1 and TRBJ2-5; 9 bases agree with TRBD2. CDR3 length: 16 amino acids. The germline CDR1 and CDR2 sequences are LGHDT and YNNKEL (reference sequence). The V segment lost 1 base and the J segment 5 bases; nucleotides outside the gene matches: 8.

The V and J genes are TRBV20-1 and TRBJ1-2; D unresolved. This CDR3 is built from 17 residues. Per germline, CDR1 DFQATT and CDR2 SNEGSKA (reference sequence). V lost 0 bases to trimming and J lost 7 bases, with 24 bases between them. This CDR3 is CSAREGGIAVPIGGYTF. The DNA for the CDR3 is TGCAGTGCTAGAGAAGGAGGGATTGCGGTCCCCATCGGTGGCTACACCTTC.

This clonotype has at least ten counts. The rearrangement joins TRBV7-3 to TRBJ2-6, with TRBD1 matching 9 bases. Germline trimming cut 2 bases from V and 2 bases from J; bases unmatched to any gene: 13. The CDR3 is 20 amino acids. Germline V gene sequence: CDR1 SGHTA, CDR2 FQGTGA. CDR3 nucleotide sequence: TGTGCCAGCAGCTTAGTCACCATGCGGGACAGGGAAACTGGGGCCAACGTCCTGACTTTC. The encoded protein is CASSLVTMRDRETGANVLTF. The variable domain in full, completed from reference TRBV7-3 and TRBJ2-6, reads GAGVSQTPSNKVTEKGKYVELRCDPISGHTALYWYRQSLGQGPEFLIYFQGTGAADDSGLPNDRFFAVRPEGSVSTLKIQRTERGDSAVYLCASSLVTMRDRETGANVLTFGAGSRLTVL.

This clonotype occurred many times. CDR3 in amino acids: CASSRTQGGSNYGYTF. The DNA for the CDR3 is TGTGCCAGCAGCCGCACTCAGGGGGGTTCAAACTATGGCTACACCTTC. The chain uses TRBV3-1 and TRBJ1-2, with TRBD1 matching 7 bases. Losses at the gene ends were 4 bases for V and 2 bases for J; bases not matched to a gene: 10. CDR3 length: 16 amino acids. CDR1 is LGHDT and CDR2 is YNNKEL in the germline V gene (reference sequence).

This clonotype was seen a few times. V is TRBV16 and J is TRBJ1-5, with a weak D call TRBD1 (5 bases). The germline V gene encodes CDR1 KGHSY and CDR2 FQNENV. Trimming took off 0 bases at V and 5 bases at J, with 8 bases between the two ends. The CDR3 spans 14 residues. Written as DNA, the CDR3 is TGTGCCAGCAGCCAATCGGGGGGATATCAGCCCCAGCATTTT. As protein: CASSQSGGYQPQHF.

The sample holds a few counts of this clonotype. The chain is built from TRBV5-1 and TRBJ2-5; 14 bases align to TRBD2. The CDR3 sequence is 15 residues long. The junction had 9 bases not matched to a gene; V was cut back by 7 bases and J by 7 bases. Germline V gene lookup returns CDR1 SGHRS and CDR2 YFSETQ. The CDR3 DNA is TGCGCCAGCGAACCGGGACTAGCGGGGGCGGTGACCCAGTACTTC. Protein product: CASEPGLAGAVTQYF.

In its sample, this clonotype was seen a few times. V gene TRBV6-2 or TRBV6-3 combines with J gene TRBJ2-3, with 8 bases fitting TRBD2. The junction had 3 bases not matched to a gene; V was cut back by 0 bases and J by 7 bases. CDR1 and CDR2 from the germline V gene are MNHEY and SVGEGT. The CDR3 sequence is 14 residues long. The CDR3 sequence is CASSYSSGSNTQYF. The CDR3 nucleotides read TGTGCCAGCAGTTACTCGAGCGGGAGTAATACGCAGTATTTT.

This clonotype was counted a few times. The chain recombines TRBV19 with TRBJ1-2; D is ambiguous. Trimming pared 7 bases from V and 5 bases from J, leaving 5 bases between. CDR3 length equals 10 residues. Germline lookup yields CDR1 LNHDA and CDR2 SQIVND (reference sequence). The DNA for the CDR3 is TGTGCCAGTAATTGGTATGGCTACACCTTC. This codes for CASNWYGYTF.

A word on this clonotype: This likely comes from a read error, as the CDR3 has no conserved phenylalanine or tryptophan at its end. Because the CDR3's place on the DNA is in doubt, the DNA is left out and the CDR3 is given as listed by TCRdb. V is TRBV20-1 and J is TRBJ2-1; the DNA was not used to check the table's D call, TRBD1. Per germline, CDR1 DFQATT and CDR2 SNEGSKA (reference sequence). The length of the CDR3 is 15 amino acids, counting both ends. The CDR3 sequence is CSAPRAGSGGYTFGS.

In DNA, the CDR3 is TGTGCCAGCAGCTTATCTCCGACGCCGCGACCTAGCACAGATACGCAGTATTTT. It specifies CASSLSPTPRPSTDTQYF. V gene TRBV7-3 combines with J gene TRBJ2-3; D remains unclear. Germline CDR1 SGHTA, CDR2 FQGTGA. With 2 bases removed from V and 0 bases from J, the gap between germline ends came to 18 bases. The CDR3 is 18 residues long.

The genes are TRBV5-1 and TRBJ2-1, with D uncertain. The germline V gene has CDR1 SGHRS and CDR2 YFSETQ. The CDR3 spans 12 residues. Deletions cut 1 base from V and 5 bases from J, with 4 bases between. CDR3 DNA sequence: TGCGCCAGCAGCTTGAATCACAATGAGCAGTTCTTC. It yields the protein CASSLNHNEQFF.

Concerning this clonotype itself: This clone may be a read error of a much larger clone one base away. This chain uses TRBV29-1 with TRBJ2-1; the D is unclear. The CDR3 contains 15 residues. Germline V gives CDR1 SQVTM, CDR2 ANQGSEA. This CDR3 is CSVEAHENAHNERFF. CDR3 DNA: TGCAGCGTTGAAGCGCATGAAAACGCCCACAATGAGCGGTTCTTC.

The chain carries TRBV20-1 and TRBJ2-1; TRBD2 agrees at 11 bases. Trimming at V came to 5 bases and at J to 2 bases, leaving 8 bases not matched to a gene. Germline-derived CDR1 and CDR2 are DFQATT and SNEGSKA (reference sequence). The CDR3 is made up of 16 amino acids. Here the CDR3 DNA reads TGCAGTGCTGACCTCCTACTAGCGGGAGCCTACAATGAGCAGTTCTTC. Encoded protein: CSADLLLAGAYNEQFF.

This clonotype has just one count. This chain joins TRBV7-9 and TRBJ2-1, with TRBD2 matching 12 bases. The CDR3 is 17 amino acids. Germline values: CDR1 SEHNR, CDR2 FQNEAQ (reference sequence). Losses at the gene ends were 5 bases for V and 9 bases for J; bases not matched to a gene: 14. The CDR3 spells CASSPHLLAGGSGEQFF. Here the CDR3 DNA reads TGTGCCAGCAGCCCTCACCTCCTAGCGGGAGGGAGCGGTGAGCAGTTCTTC.

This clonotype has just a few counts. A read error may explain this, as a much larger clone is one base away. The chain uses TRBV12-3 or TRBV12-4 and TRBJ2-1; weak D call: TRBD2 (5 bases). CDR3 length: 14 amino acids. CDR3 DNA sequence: TGTGCCTGCAGTTTCGTAGCGCCTTACAATGAGCAGTTCTTC. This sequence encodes CACSFVAPYNEQFF.

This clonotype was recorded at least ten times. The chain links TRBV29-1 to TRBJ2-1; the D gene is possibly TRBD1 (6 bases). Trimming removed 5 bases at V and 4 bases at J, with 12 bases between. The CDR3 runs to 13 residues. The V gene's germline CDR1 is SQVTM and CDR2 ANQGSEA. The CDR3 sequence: CSVSHREYNEQFF. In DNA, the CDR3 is TGCAGCGTTTCTCACAGGGAGTACAATGAGCAGTTCTTC.

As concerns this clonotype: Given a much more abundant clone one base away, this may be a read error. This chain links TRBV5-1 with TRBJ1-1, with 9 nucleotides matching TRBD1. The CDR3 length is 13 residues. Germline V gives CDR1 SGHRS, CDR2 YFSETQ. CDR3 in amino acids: CASSGDRATKAFF. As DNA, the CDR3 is TGCGCCAGCAGCGGGGACAGGGCCACTAAAGCTTTCTTT.

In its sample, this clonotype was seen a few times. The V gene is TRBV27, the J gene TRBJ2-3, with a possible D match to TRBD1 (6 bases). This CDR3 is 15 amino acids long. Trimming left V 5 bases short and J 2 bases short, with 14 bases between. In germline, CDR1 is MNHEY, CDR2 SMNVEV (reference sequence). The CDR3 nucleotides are TGTGCCAGCAGTACGCCCCGGGACAACACAGATACGCAGTATTTT. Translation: CASSTPRDNTDTQYF.

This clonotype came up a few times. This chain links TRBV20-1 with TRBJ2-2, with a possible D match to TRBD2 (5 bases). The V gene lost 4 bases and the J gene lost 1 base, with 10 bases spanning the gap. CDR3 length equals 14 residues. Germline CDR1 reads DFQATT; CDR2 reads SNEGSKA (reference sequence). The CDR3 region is CSATELGNTGELFF. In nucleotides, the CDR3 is TGCAGTGCTACCGAACTAGGGAACACCGGGGAGCTGTTTTTT.

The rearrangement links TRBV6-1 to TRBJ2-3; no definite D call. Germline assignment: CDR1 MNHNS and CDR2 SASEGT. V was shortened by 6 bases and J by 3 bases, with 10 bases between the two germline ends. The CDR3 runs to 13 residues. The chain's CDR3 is CASREIRTDTQYF. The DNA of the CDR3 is TGTGCCAGCAGGGAGATTAGAACAGATACGCAGTATTTT.

The DNA for the CDR3 is TGCAGCGTTCTCAGGGACAGTCCAGATTATGGCTACACCTTC. Protein sequence: CSVLRDSPDYGYTF. This chain joins TRBV29-1 and TRBJ1-2; 7 nucleotides line up with TRBD1. The trim removed 5 bases at V and 5 bases at J, leaving 11 bases unmatched. Germline values: CDR1 SQVTM, CDR2 ANQGSEA. CDR3 length equals 14 residues.

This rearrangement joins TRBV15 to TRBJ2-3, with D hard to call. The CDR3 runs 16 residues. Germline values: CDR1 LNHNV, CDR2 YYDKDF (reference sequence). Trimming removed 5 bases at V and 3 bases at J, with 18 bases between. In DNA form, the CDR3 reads TGTGCCACCAGCCCACGGCAGCGCTCAGGAACAGATACGCAGTATTTT. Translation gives CATSPRQRSGTDTQYF.

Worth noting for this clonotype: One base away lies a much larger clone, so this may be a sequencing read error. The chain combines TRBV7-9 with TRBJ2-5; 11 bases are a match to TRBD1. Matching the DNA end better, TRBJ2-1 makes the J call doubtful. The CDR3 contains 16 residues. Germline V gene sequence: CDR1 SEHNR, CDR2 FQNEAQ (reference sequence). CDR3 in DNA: TGTGCCAGCAGCCAAGGACAGGGGGCGCAACAAGAGACCCAGTTCTTC. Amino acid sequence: CASSQGQGAQQETQFF.

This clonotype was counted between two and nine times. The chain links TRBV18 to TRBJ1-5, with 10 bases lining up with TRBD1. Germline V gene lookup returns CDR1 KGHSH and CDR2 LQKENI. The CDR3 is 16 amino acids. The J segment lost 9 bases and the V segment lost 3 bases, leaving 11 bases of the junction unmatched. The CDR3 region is CASSPSGQGTGGPQHF. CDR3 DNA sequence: TGTGCCAGCTCACCCTCGGGACAGGGGACTGGCGGGCCCCAGCATTTT.

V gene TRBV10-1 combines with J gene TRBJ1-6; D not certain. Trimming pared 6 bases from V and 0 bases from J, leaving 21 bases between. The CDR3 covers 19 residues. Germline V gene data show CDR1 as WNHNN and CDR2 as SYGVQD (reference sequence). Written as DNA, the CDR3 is TGCGCCAGCAGAACCCAGTCTAATATAGTCAGCTCCTATAATTCACCCCTCCACTTT. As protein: CASRTQSNIVSSYNSPLHF.

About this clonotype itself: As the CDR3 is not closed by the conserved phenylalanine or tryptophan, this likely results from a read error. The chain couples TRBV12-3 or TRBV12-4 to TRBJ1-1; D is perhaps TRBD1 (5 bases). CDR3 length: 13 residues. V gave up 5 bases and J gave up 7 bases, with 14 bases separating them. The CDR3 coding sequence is TGTGCCAGCAGTCCCCGACCGACAGATGAAGCTTTCTTG. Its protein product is CASSPRPTDEAFL.